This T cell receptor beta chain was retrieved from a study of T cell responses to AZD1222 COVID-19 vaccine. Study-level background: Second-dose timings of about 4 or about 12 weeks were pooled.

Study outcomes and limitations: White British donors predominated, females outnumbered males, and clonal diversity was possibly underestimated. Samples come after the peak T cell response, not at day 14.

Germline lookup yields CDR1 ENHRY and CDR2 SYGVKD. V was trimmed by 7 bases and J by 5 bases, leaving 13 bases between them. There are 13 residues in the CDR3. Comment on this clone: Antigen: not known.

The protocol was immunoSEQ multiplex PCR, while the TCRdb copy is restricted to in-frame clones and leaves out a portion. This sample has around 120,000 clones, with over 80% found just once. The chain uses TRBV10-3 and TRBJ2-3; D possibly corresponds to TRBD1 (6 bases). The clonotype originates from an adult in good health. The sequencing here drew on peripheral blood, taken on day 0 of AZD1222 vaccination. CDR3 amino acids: CAIKDSVEDTQYF. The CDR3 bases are TGTGCCATCAAGGACAGCGTTGAAGATACGCAGTATTTT.